The entry below describes one T cell receptor (beta chain). The assay was immunoSEQ multiplex PCR, and TCRdb's table has in-frame clones only and misses some. The sample lists roughly 92,000 clones; around 95% were seen once. The sample is drawn from a study of technical replicates of blood from a handful of donors. Sequencing was performed on T cells isolated from PBMCs. The TCR sequence derives from a human donor in good health.

As DNA, the CDR3 is TGTGCCAGCAGTTACGGTGGGGGGTATACTGAAGCTTTCTTT. It specifies CASSYGGGYTEAFF. The chain has TRBV6-5 and TRBJ1-1, with D possibly being TRBD1 (5 bases). Trimming took 2 bases from V and 5 from J, leaving 12 bases between them. The CDR3 sequence is 14 residues long. The germline V gene encodes CDR1 MNHEY and CDR2 SVGAGI.